Listed here are 12 T cell receptor beta chains from one sample, sequenced in a study of blood T cell repertoires in COVID-19. Some clones are missing from TCRdb's copy, which holds only in-frame ones; the method was immunoSEQ multiplex PCR. This table holds 250,000 to 300,000 clones, approximately 86% found once. Sequenced: peripheral blood. These receptors were taken from a man aged 25 to 45 with active or convalescent COVID-19.

The chain is built from TRBV4-3 and TRBJ2-2; 8 bases line up with TRBD1. The CDR3 consists of 19 residues. Germline lookup yields CDR1 LGHNA and CDR2 YSLEER. After removal of 0 bases from V and 2 bases from J, the junction contained 11 bases not matched to a gene. The CDR3 nucleotides are TGCGCCAGCAGCCAAGATCGCCCTCCCGGGACAGGAAACACCGGGGAGCTGTTTTTT. This encodes CASSQDRPPGTGNTGELFF.

The rearrangement links TRBV7-8 to TRBJ1-2; D gene ambiguous. This CDR3 has 13 amino acids. Per germline, CDR1 SGHVS and CDR2 FQNEAQ. Trimming stripped 1 base from V and 4 bases from J, with 7 bases between. CDR3 bases: TGTGCCAGCAGCTTAGGTGGGCTCTATGGCTACACCTTC. Protein sequence: CASSLGGLYGYTF.

The sample holds one count of this clone. The chain links TRBV6-5 to TRBJ2-1; D is possibly TRBD1 (5 bases). Trimming removed 6 bases from V and 9 bases from J, with 9 bases in between. The germline gives CDR1 MNHEY, CDR2 SVGAGI. This CDR3 region has 11 residues. CDR3 DNA sequence: TGTGCCAGCAGCCAGGGTATTGAGCAGTTCTTC. It is translated as CASSQGIEQFF.

The chain couples TRBV19 to TRBJ2-3; 8 nucleotides match TRBD2. Germline trimming cut 5 bases from V and 1 base from J; bases unmatched to any gene: 8. CDR1 is LNHDA and CDR2 is SQIVND in the germline V gene (reference sequence). The CDR3 has 16 amino acids. This CDR3 reads CASSPVRAGGTDTQYF. In DNA, the CDR3 is TGTGCCAGTAGTCCGGTGCGAGCGGGGGGCACAGATACGCAGTATTTT.

This clone was found once. This chain connects TRBV27 to TRBJ2-7; D remains unclear. This CDR3 is built from 13 residues. Trimming left V 3 bases short and J 2 bases short, with 8 bases between. The germline V gene encodes CDR1 MNHEY and CDR2 SMNVEV (reference sequence). The CDR3 coding sequence is TGTGCCAGCAGTTTCCAGTTCGCCTACGAGCAGTACTTC. This codes for CASSFQFAYEQYF.

The CDR3 nucleotides read TGTGCCAGCAGTCCGGGAATAAGGTCGTTAATTAATTCACCCCTCCACTTT. As protein: CASSPGIRSLINSPLHF. The V call is TRBV6-6, the J call TRBJ1-6, with D unclear. Trimming pared 5 bases from V and 6 bases from J, leaving 20 bases between. This CDR3 comprises 17 residues. CDR1 is MNHNY, CDR2 SVGAGI, per germline (reference sequence).

This clone was counted once. V gene TRBV6-5 combines with J gene TRBJ2-7; 12 bases are shared with TRBD1. Germline assignment: CDR1 MNHEY and CDR2 SVGAGI. The V and J ends lost 5 bases and 6 bases, in that order; junction bases with no gene match: 5. The CDR3 contains 14 residues. DNA for the CDR3: TGTGCCAGCAGTCCCGGGACAGGGGGCTTCGAGCAGTACTTC. This translates into CASSPGTGGFEQYF.

The chain carries TRBV27 and TRBJ2-7; tentatively, D is TRBD2 (6 bases). Germline values: CDR1 MNHEY, CDR2 SMNVEV (reference sequence). With 4 bases removed from V and 4 bases from J, the gap between germline ends came to 11 bases. The CDR3 sequence is 13 residues long. The CDR3 protein is CASSWDSKYEQYF. The CDR3 bases are TGTGCCAGCAGTTGGGACTCAAAGTACGAGCAGTACTTC.

This chain joins TRBV20-1 and TRBJ1-1, with D hard to call. The CDR3 extends over 14 amino acids. Germline CDR1 DFQATT, CDR2 SNEGSKA (reference sequence). With 3 bases removed from V and 0 bases from J, the gap between germline ends came to 11 bases. CDR3 region: CSASTAFMNTEAFF. The CDR3 DNA reads as TGCAGTGCTAGTACAGCCTTCATGAACACTGAAGCTTTCTTT.

This clone was observed once. The chain joins TRBV29-1 to TRBJ2-1; the D is unclear. Germline CDR1 and CDR2: SQVTM and ANQGSEA. V lost 2 bases to trimming and J lost 3 bases, with 5 bases between them. The CDR3 consists of 12 residues. This CDR3 reads CSVEQIYNEQFF. For the CDR3, the DNA is TGCAGCGTTGAACAGATCTACAATGAGCAGTTCTTC.

The chain recombines TRBV6-5 with TRBJ1-2; 8 bases line up with TRBD1. CDR3 length: 15 residues. V trimming: 7 bases; J trimming: 5 bases; junction bases outside the gene matches: 12. The germline CDR1 and CDR2 sequences are MNHEY and SVGAGI. The CDR3 coding sequence is TGTGCCAGCACGAAGGGGGACAGGACTCAGTATGGCTACACCTTC. Protein sequence: CASTKGDRTQYGYTF.

This clone was detected only a few times. The rearrangement joins TRBV6-6 to TRBJ2-7; D possibly corresponds to TRBD1 (7 bases). Trimming shortened V by 5 bases and J by 0 bases, and 11 bases separated the two germline ends. Germline V gene data show CDR1 as MNHNY and CDR2 as SVGAGI (reference sequence). This CDR3 region has 14 residues. The CDR3 here is CASSTGDSSYEQYF. DNA for the CDR3: TGTGCCAGCAGTACGGGGGACAGCTCCTACGAGCAGTACTTC.